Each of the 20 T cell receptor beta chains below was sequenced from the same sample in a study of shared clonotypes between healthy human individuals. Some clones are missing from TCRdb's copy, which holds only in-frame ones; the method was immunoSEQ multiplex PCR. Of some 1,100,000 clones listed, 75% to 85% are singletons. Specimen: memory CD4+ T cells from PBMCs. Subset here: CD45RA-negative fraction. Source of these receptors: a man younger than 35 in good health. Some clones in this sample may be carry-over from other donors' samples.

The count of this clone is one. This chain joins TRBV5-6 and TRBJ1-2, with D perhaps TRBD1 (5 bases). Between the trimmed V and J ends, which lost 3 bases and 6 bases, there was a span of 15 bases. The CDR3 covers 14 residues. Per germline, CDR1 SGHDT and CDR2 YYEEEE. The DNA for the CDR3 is TGTGCCAGCAGCTCGGGACCGACTTCACATGGCTACACCTTC. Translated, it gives CASSSGPTSHGYTF. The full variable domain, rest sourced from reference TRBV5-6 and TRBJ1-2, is DAGVTQSPTHLIKTRGQQVTLRCSPKSGHDTVSWYQQALGQGPQFIFQYYEEEERQRGNFPDRFSGHQFPNYSSELNVNALLLGDSALYLCASSSGPTSHGYTFGSGTRLTVV.

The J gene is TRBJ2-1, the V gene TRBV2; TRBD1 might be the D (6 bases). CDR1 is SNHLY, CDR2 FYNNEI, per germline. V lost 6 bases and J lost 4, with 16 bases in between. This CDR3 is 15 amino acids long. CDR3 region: CASSPTRRGYNEQFF. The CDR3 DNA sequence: TGTGCCAGCAGCCCAACGCGAAGGGGGTACAATGAGCAGTTCTTC. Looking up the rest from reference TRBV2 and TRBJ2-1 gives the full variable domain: EPEVTQTPSHQVTQMGQEVILRCVPISNHLYFYWYRQILGQKVEFLVSFYNNEISEKSEIFDDQFSVERPDGSNFTLKIRSTKLEDSAMYFCASSPTRRGYNEQFFGPGTRLTVL.

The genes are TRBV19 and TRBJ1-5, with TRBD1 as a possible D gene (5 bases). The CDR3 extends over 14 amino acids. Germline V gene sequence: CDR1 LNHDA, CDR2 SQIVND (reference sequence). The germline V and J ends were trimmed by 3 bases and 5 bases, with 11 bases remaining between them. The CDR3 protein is CASSMDTLYQPQHF. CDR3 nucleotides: TGTGCCAGTAGTATGGACACTCTCTATCAGCCCCAGCATTTT.

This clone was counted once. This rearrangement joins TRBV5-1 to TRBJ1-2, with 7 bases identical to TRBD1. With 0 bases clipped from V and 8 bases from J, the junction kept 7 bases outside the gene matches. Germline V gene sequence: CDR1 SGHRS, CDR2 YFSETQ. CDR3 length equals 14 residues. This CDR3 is CASSLETGTRGYTF. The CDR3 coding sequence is TGCGCCAGCAGCTTGGAGACAGGGACACGAGGCTACACCTTC.

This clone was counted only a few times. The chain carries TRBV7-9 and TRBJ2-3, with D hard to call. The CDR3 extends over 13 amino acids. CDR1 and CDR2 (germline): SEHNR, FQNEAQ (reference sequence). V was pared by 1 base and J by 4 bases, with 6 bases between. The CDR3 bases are TGTGCCAGCAGCTTAGAGTACCCAGATACGCAGTATTTT. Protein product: CASSLEYPDTQYF. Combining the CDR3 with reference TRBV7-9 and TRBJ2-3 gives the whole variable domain DTGVSQNPRHKITKRGQNVTFRCDPISEHNRLYWYRQTLGQGPEFLTYFQNEAQLEKSRLLSDRFSAERPKGSFSTLEIQRTEQGDSAMYLCASSLEYPDTQYFGPGTRLTVL.

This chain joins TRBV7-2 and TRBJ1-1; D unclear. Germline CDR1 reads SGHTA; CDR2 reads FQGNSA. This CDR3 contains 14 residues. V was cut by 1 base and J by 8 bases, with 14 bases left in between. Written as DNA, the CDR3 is TGTGCCAGCAGCTTAGTCCGGACGGCTGGCGAAGCTTTCTTT. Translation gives CASSLVRTAGEAFF.

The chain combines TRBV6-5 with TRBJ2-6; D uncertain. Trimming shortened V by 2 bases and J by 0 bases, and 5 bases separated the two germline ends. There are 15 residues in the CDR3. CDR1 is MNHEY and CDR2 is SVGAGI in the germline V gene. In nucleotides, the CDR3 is TGTGCCAGCAGTTACGGTGTCTCTGGGGCCAACGTCCTGACTTTC. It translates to CASSYGVSGANVLTF.

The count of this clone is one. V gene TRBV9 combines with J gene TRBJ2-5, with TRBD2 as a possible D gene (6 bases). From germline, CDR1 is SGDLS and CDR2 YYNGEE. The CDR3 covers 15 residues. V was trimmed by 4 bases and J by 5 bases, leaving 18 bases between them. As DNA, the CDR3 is TGTGCCAGCAGCCAGGAGGGGCTCGCGGGGGAGACCCAGTACTTC. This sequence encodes CASSQEGLAGETQYF.

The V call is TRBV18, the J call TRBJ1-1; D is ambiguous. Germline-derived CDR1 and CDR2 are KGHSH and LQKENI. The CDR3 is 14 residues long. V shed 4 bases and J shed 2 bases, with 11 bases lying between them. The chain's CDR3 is CASSLGPSNTEAFF. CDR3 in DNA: TGTGCCAGCTCACTCGGGCCAAGCAACACTGAAGCTTTCTTT.

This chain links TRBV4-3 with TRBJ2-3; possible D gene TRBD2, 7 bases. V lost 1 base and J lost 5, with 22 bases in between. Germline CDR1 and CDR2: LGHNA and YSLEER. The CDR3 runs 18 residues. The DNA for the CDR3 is TGCGCCAGCAGCCAAGCCTTCTTCAGGGGAGGGCCGGTAGATACGCAGTATTTT. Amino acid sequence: CASSQAFFRGGPVDTQYF.

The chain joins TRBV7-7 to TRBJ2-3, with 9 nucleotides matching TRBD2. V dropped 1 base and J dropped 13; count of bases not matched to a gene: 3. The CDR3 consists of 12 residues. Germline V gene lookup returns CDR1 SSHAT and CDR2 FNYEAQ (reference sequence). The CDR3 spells CASSLVSGSKYF. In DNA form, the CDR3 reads TGTGCCAGCAGCTTAGTTAGCGGGAGTAAGTATTTT.

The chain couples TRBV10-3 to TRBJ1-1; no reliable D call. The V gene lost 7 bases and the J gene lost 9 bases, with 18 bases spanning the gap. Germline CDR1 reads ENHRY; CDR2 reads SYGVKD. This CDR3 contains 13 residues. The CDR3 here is CAIKSGGREKAFF. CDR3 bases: TGTGCCATCAAGAGTGGAGGCAGAGAGAAAGCTTTCTTT.

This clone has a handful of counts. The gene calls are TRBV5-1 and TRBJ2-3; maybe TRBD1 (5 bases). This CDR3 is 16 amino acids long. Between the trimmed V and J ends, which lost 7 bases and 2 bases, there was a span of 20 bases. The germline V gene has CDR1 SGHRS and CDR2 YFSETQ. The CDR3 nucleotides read TGCGCCAGCTCCACCTCCCAGGGATTGCACACAGATACGCAGTATTTT. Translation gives CASSTSQGLHTDTQYF.

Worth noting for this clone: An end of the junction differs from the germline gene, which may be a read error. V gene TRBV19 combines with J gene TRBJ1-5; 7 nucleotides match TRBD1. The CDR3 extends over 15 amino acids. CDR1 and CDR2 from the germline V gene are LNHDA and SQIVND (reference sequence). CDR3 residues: CVSSILQGGYQPQHF. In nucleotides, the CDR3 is TGTGTCAGTAGTATTCTTCAGGGGGGATATCAGCCCCAGCATTTT.

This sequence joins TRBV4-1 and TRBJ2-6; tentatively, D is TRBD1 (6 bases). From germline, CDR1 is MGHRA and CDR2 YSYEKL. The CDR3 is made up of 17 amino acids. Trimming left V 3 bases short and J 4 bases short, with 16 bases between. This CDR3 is CASSQPLGQPGANVLTF. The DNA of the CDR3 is TGCGCCAGCAGCCAGCCTTTAGGACAGCCCGGGGCCAACGTCCTGACTTTC.

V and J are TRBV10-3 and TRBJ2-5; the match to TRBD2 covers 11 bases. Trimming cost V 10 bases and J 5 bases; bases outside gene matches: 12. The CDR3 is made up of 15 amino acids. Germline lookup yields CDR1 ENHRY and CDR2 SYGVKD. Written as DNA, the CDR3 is TGTGCCACCAACCTAGCGGGAGGAGTGGGGGAGACCCAGTACTTC. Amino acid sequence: CATNLAGGVGETQYF.

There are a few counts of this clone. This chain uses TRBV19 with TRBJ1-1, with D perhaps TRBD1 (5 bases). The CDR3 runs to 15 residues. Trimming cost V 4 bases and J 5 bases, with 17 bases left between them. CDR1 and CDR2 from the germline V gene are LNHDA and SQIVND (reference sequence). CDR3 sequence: CASSTQWGGETEAFF. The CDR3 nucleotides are TGTGCCAGTAGTACCCAGTGGGGGGGTGAGACTGAAGCTTTCTTT.

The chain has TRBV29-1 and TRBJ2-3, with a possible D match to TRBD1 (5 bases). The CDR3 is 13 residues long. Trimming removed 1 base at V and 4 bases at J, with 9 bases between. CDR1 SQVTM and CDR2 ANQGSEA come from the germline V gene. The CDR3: CSVEGQGADTQYF. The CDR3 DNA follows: TGCAGCGTTGAAGGCCAGGGCGCAGATACGCAGTATTTT.

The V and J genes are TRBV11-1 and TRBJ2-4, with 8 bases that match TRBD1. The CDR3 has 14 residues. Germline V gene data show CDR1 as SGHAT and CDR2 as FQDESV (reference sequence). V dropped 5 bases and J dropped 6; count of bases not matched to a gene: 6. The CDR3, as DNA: TGTGCCAGCAGCATTCGACAGGGGCTAAACATTCAGTACTTC. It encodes CASSIRQGLNIQYF.

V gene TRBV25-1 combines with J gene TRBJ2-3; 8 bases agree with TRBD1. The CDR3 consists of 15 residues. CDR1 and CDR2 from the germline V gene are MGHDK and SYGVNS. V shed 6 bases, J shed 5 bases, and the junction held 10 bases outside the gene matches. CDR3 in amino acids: CASSRQGTLGDTQYF. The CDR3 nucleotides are TGTGCCAGCAGCCGACAGGGGACCCTTGGAGATACGCAGTATTTT.